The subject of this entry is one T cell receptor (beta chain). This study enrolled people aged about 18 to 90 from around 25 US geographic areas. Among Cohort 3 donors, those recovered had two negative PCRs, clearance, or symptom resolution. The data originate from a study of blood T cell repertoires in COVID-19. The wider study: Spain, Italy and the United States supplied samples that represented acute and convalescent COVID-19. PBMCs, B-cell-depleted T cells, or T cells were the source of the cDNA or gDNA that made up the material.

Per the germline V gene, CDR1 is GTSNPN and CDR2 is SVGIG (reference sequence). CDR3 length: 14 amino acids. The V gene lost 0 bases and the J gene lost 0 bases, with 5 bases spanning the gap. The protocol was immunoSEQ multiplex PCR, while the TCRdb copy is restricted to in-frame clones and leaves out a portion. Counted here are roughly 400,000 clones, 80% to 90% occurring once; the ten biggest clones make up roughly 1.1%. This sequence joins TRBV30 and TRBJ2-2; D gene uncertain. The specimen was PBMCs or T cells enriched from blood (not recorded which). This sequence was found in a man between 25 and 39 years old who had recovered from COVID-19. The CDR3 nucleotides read TGTGCCTGGAGTGTCAGCGCGAACACCGGGGAGCTGTTTTTT. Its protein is CAWSVSANTGELFF.